A selection of T cell receptor beta chains follows, all from one sample in a study of cytomegalovirus exposure and HLA in healthy donors. Produced via immunoSEQ multiplex PCR; TCRdb's table is partial and in-frame only. The table has over 150,000 clones, approximately 79% seen once; the top ten hold 3.5% to 5%. The sequencing input was PBMCs. The receptors stem from a man aged 40-49 years in good health and CMV-seronegative. Both conserved end residues are trimmed from each CDR3. The order of the fields is J gene, V gene, CDR3 protein.

TRBJ2-7 TRBV13 ASSFGQALYEQY
TRBJ2-7 TRBV6-5 ASSYRPGSFEQY
TRBJ2-7 TRBV5-1 ASSLELADTYEQY
TRBJ2-5 TRBV4-2 ASSQTGTQETQY
TRBJ2-7 TRBV6-6 ASSDPGQGAYEQY
TRBJ1-6 TRBV19 ASSSGTGDNSPLH
TRBJ1-1 TRBV30 AWAQGPTEAF
TRBJ2-7 TRBV15 ATSKGQGGDEQY
TRBJ2-2 TRBV30 AWTLADTGELF
TRBJ2-1 TRBV29-1 SVEADSYNEQF
TRBJ1-2 TRBV5-1 ASTVNT
TRBJ1-1 TRBV25-1 ASSGPGQYEAF
TRBJ1-4 TRBV27 ASSLSPGGQVGEKLF
TRBJ1-2 TRBV5-4 ASSPPGLENGYT
TRBJ2-3 TRBV5-6 ASRDRDITDTQY
TRBJ2-1 TRBV10-3 AISGLAGNDEQF
TRBJ2-7 TRBV5-1 ASSFQESYEQY
TRBJ1-2 TRBV5-1 ASSFGGRNYGYT
TRBJ2-3 TRBV7-3 ASRVGGAADTQY
TRBJ2-3 TRBV7-9 ASFPSGAPTDTQY
TRBJ2-5 TRBV19 ASSAARETQY
TRBJ1-2 TRBV15 ATSRDLNLAYGYT
TRBJ1-2 TRBV7-2 ASSNGDRVYGYT
TRBJ2-7 TRBV28 ASSRGDSRYEQY
TRBJ1-2 TRBV7-8 ASSLVDTNYGYT
TRBJ2-1 TRBV28 ASKFNGGLKVIREQF
TRBJ2-7 TRBV27 ASKLDNSYEQY
TRBJ2-5 TRBV28 ASSFSGGGETQY
TRBJ2-1 TRBV12-2 ASRLRPHPPGHGREVQF
TRBJ2-2 TRBV19 ASSIDARAPGELF
TRBJ1-6 TRBV10-1 PTVGQALFSPLH
TRBJ2-1 TRBV6-4 ASSDGLADRGDEQF
TRBJ2-1 TRBV27 ASSLRAGGYNEQF
TRBJ1-6 TRBV7-6 ASSAGTVGISPLH
TRBJ2-3 TRBV5-1 ASSPRGITDTQY
TRBJ2-7 TRBV28 ASSLWLAGGEQY
TRBJ2-2 TRBV5-4 ASSLWGSSTGELF
TRBJ2-3 TRBV5-4 ASRRMGRGTDTQY
TRBJ1-2 TRBV25-1 ASSGGQPFYGYT